This entry describes one TCR beta chain. Sequencing was performed with immunoSEQ multiplex PCR; in TCRdb, only in-frame clones are kept and a portion is missing. The repertoire holds approximately 70,000 clones, with roughly 96% as singletons. This specimen comes from a study of technical replicates of blood from a few donors. The CDR3 is made up of 11 amino acids. Germline V CDR1 and CDR2: DFQATT, SNEGSKA (reference sequence). Trimming cost V 5 bases and J 5 bases, with 7 bases left between them. The TCR was taken from a human donor in good health. The chain links TRBV20-1 to TRBJ2-1, with no clear D. Sequencing was carried out using T cells isolated from PBMCs. CDR3 nucleotide sequence: TGCAGTGCTGTACGGGACAATGAGCAGTTCTTC. Its translation is CSAVRDNEQFF.